This entry lists 25 T cell receptor beta chains sequenced from one sample in a study of CD8+ T cells in alopecia areata (dated by TCRdb to 2016 to 2018). The library came from the immunoSEQ multiplex PCR assay. To provide template for TCR sequencing, every sample had RNA extracted and reverse transcribed into cDNA. TCRdb stores this immuneACCESS table with in-frame sequences only. Part of the clones is absent; in the studies checked, under half of the shortfall reflects unresolved V genes, and no reason is known for the rest. This sample holds around 130,000 clones; roughly 61% were observed only once. The top ten clones comprise roughly 4.8% of the sample. The sample's time point label is to be understood as: baseline before oral tofacitinib. Sequenced here: CD4+ T cells sorted from blood, sampled at week 0. The origin of the receptors is a human donor with alopecia areata.

This chain uses TRBV9 with TRBJ2-1; TRBD1 is a possible D gene (5 bases). The germline V and J ends were trimmed by 0 bases and 2 bases, with 9 bases remaining between them. This CDR3 is 15 amino acids long. CDR1 is SGDLS, CDR2 YYNGEE, per germline. The CDR3 region has the DNA TGTGCCAGCAGCGTAGGGGGCCGAACCTACAATGAGCAGTTCTTC. Residues: CASSVGGRTYNEQFF.

The chain couples TRBV25-1 to TRBJ2-5; possible D gene TRBD1, 7 bases. Germline CDR1 is MGHDK and CDR2 is SYGVNS. The germline V and J ends were trimmed by 6 bases and 4 bases, with 15 bases remaining between them. This CDR3 has 14 amino acids. The CDR3 region is CASSMEGAGETQYF. CDR3 in DNA: TGTGCCAGCAGCATGGAGGGGGCGGGAGAGACCCAGTACTTC.

The V call is TRBV5-4, the J call TRBJ1-1; D remains ambiguous. CDR3 length: 14 amino acids. Germline CDR1 and CDR2: SGHNT and YYREEE (reference sequence). V shed 0 bases and J shed 1 base, with 7 bases lying between them. The CDR3 loop is CASSLGKANTEAFF. In nucleotides, the CDR3 is TGTGCCAGCAGCTTGGGCAAAGCGAACACTGAAGCTTTCTTT.

The chain combines TRBV5-1 with TRBJ2-5, with D uncertain. CDR3 length: 13 amino acids. The germline gives CDR1 SGHRS, CDR2 YFSETQ. V lost 0 bases to trimming and J lost 3 bases, with 6 bases between them. The CDR3 DNA follows: TGCGCCAGCAGCTTGGGTACAGAAGAGACCCAGTACTTC. Protein sequence: CASSLGTEETQYF.

The chain recombines TRBV10-3 with TRBJ2-1, with 13 bases matching TRBD2. In germline, CDR1 is ENHRY, CDR2 SYGVKD. Germline trimming cut 10 bases from V and 6 bases from J; bases unmatched to any gene: 3. The CDR3 extends over 13 amino acids. The CDR3 sequence: CATGLAGANEQFF. In DNA, the CDR3 is TGTGCCACTGGACTAGCGGGGGCCAATGAGCAGTTCTTC.

The chain couples TRBV4-1 to TRBJ2-1; D is unresolved. CDR1 MGHRA and CDR2 YSYEKL come from the germline V gene. This CDR3 contains 15 residues. V gave up 0 bases and J gave up 5 bases, with 11 bases separating them. For the CDR3, the DNA is TGCGCCAGCAGCCAAGATTCTCGAACCAACAATGAGCAGTTCTTC. It codes for CASSQDSRTNNEQFF.

The rearrangement links TRBV27 to TRBJ2-2; 8 positions agree with TRBD2. The length of the CDR3 is 18 residues. The V segment lost 5 bases and the J segment 6 bases; nucleotides outside the gene matches: 17. The germline V gene encodes CDR1 MNHEY and CDR2 SMNVEV (reference sequence). The CDR3 bases are TGTGCCAGCAGTCGGGGGGGGACCGGAGTGAACCGGGCCGGGGAGCTGTTTTTT. Encoded protein: CASSRGGTGVNRAGELFF.

This clone was picked up a small number of times. This rearrangement joins TRBV5-1 to TRBJ2-7; D call uncertain. The CDR3 extends over 14 amino acids. CDR1 is SGHRS and CDR2 is YFSETQ in the germline V gene. V was cut by 0 bases and J by 5 bases, with 12 bases left in between. The CDR3 spells CASSLEPGRNEQYF. The CDR3 coding sequence is TGCGCCAGCAGCTTGGAACCGGGTCGGAACGAGCAGTACTTC.

The V call is TRBV30, the J call TRBJ2-5, with 9 bases aligning to TRBD2. The J segment lost 4 bases and the V segment lost 0 bases, leaving 12 bases of the junction unmatched. CDR1 is GTSNPN and CDR2 is SVGIG in the germline V gene (reference sequence). The CDR3 covers 17 residues. DNA of the CDR3: TGTGCCTGGAGTGTGGGGTTCTTAGCGGGAGAGGGAGAGACCCAGTACTTC. Encoded protein: CAWSVGFLAGEGETQYF. The whole variable domain, filled in from reference TRBV30 and TRBJ2-5, reads SQTIHQWPATLVQPVGSPLSLECTVEGTSNPNLYWYRQAAGRGLQLLFYSVGIGQISSEVPQNLSASRPQDRQFILSSKKLLLSDSGFYLCAWSVGFLAGEGETQYFGPGTRLLVL.

The CDR3 loop reads CASLSNNEQFF. CDR3 nucleotide sequence: TGTGCCAGTTTGTCCAACAATGAGCAGTTCTTC. The rearrangement links TRBV6-6 to TRBJ2-1; D remains unclear. This CDR3 spans 11 amino acids. With 9 bases removed from V and 5 bases from J, the gap between germline ends came to 8 bases. CDR1 and CDR2 from the germline V gene are MNHNY and SVGAGI (reference sequence).

The genes are TRBV6-5 and TRBJ1-2; TRBD1 matches 10 bases. The CDR3 covers 13 residues. Germline CDR1 MNHEY, CDR2 SVGAGI. V lost 10 bases to trimming and J lost 4 bases; unmatched junction nucleotides: 6. Here the CDR3 DNA reads TGTGCCATCCGGGACAGGGGCAGCTATGGCTACACCTTC. Protein product: CAIRDRGSYGYTF.

The chain employs TRBV5-1 and TRBJ1-1, with D possibly TRBD1 on 5 matching bases. With 4 bases removed from V and 3 bases from J, the gap between germline ends came to 7 bases. In germline, CDR1 is SGHRS, CDR2 YFSETQ. The CDR3 covers 12 residues. The CDR3 loop is CASSPGHTEAFF. The CDR3 DNA follows: TGCGCCAGCAGCCCGGGACACACTGAAGCTTTCTTT.

This chain links TRBV19 with TRBJ2-4; TRBD2 is a possible D gene (6 bases). Germline V gene data show CDR1 as LNHDA and CDR2 as SQIVND (reference sequence). V was pared by 5 bases and J by 7 bases, with 15 bases between. The CDR3 spans 14 residues. The chain's CDR3 is CASSRDRGSNIQYF. DNA of the CDR3: TGTGCCAGTAGTCGGGATCGGGGGAGCAACATTCAGTACTTC.

The chain joins TRBV14 to TRBJ2-4, with 7 bases matching TRBD2. V gave up 4 bases and J gave up 8 bases; unmatched junction bases: 11. The V gene's germline CDR1 is SGHDN and CDR2 FVKESK. CDR3 length equals 15 residues. The CDR3 spells CASSLTNPGGDIQYF. CDR3 coding DNA: TGTGCCAGCAGCCTCACGAATCCGGGAGGAGACATTCAGTACTTC. The full variable domain, in which reference TRBV14 and TRBJ2-4 provide the parts outside the CDR3, is EAGVTQFPSHSVIEKGQTVTLRCDPISGHDNLYWYRRVMGKEIKFLLHFVKESKQDESGMPNNRFLAERTGGTYSTLKVQPAELEDSGVYFCASSLTNPGGDIQYFGAGTRLSVL.

In this sample, this clone turned up a few times. Other DNA sequences in this specimen translate into the identical CDR3. The J gene is TRBJ2-6, the V gene TRBV6-5; D is ambiguous. The CDR3 length is 15 residues. V was pared by 5 bases and J by 4 bases, with 12 bases between. CDR1 and CDR2 from the germline V gene are MNHEY and SVGAGI. CDR3 in DNA: TGTGCCAGCAGTAACGGGCTATCCGGGGCCAACGTCCTGACTTTC. Translated, it gives CASSNGLSGANVLTF.

The chain has TRBV5-1 and TRBJ1-2; D not certain. CDR3 length: 14 residues. The germline CDR1 and CDR2 sequences are SGHRS and YFSETQ. Trimming left V 1 base short and J 4 bases short, with 11 bases between. The CDR3: CASSLSFPSYGYTF. The CDR3 coding sequence is TGCGCCAGCAGCTTGTCGTTTCCGTCCTATGGCTACACCTTC. Full variable domain (remainder filled in from reference TRBV5-1 and TRBJ1-2): KAGVTQTPRYLIKTRGQQVTLSCSPISGHRSVSWYQQTPGQGLQFLFEYFSETQRNKGNFPGRFSGRQFSNSRSEMNVSTLELGDSALYLCASSLSFPSYGYTFGSGTRLTVV.

The CDR3 is CAWRALAGEGIQYF. The CDR3 DNA follows: TGTGCCTGGAGGGCCTTAGCGGGAGAGGGCATTCAGTACTTC. The chain uses TRBV30 and TRBJ2-4; 9 nucleotides align to TRBD2. V was pared by 3 bases and J by 9 bases, with 9 bases of the junction left unmatched. This CDR3 comprises 14 residues. From germline, CDR1 is GTSNPN and CDR2 SVGIG (reference sequence).

This clone was found once. The chain links TRBV7-9 to TRBJ2-3; D ambiguous. The germline V gene has CDR1 SEHNR and CDR2 FQNEAQ (reference sequence). The CDR3 loop spans 13 amino acids. Trimming removed 1 base at V and 6 bases at J, with 8 bases between. CDR3: CASSLDHVDTQYF. CDR3 bases: TGTGCCAGCAGCTTAGATCATGTGGATACGCAGTATTTT.

This clone was found a few times. This chain uses TRBV5-1 with TRBJ2-2; 8 nucleotides agree with TRBD2. CDR3 length: 16 residues. Per germline, CDR1 SGHRS and CDR2 YFSETQ. Germline trimming cut 2 bases from V and 0 bases from J; bases unmatched to any gene: 3. The CDR3 region is CASSFSGVSNTGELFF. The CDR3 DNA reads TGCGCCAGCAGCTTTAGCGGGGTTTCGAACACCGGGGAGCTGTTTTTT.

The rearrangement joins TRBV4-1 to TRBJ2-3; 7 bases fit TRBD2. The CDR3 extends over 15 amino acids. Germline CDR1 MGHRA, CDR2 YSYEKL. J gave up 5 bases and V 0 bases, and 5 bases lay outside the gene matches. The CDR3 here is CASSQEGAGIDTQYF. In DNA, the CDR3 is TGCGCCAGCAGCCAAGAAGGAGCGGGGATAGATACGCAGTATTTT.

The CDR3 reads CASSLAVRNTEAFF. CDR3 coding DNA: TGTGCCAGCAGCTTAGCCGTGCGGAACACTGAAGCTTTCTTT. J is TRBJ1-1 and V is TRBV7-2; D remains unclear. V was shortened by 0 bases and J by 1 base, with 6 bases between the two germline ends. The V gene's germline CDR1 is SGHTA and CDR2 FQGNSA. The CDR3 consists of 14 residues.

J is TRBJ2-3 and V is TRBV5-1; tentatively, D is TRBD2 (5 bases). From germline, CDR1 is SGHRS and CDR2 YFSETQ. CDR3 length: 16 residues. V was pared by 1 base and J by 0 bases, with 12 bases between. The CDR3 nucleotides read TGCGCCAGCAGCTTGAGCTGGACTCCTAGCACAGATACGCAGTATTTT. Translated, it gives CASSLSWTPSTDTQYF. The complete variable domain, with remaining parts taken from reference TRBV5-1 and TRBJ2-3, reads KAGVTQTPRYLIKTRGQQVTLSCSPISGHRSVSWYQQTPGQGLQFLFEYFSETQRNKGNFPGRFSGRQFSNSRSEMNVSTLELGDSALYLCASSLSWTPSTDTQYFGPGTRLTVL.

The J gene is TRBJ2-1, the V gene TRBV10-3; 7 bases are a match to TRBD2. The CDR3 covers 16 residues. In germline, CDR1 is ENHRY, CDR2 SYGVKD. Trimming took 0 bases from V and 9 from J; bases not matched to a gene: 11. As DNA, the CDR3 is TGTGCCATCAGTGAGTCGTTGGGGGAGGGCGTTTTTGAGCAGTTCTTC. It yields the protein CAISESLGEGVFEQFF.

V is TRBV15 and J is TRBJ2-3; D might be TRBD1 or TRBD2, each matching 5 bases. The CDR3 length is 14 residues. Germline V gene lookup returns CDR1 LNHNV and CDR2 YYDKDF (reference sequence). V was trimmed by 6 bases and J by 8 bases, leaving 18 bases between them. The CDR3 DNA reads as TGTGCCACCAGGTGGGGGTTAGGCGGTATTACGCAGTATTTT. Its protein is CATRWGLGGITQYF.

This clone was seen a handful of times. As DNA, the CDR3 is TGTGCCAGCAGTGTGCAGCGGGGGGGCGCAACAGATACGCAGTATTTT. Protein product: CASSVQRGGATDTQYF. The chain uses TRBV2 and TRBJ2-3; 10 positions agree with TRBD2. The junction had 7 bases not matched to a gene; V was cut back by 4 bases and J by 3 bases. CDR1 is SNHLY and CDR2 is FYNNEI in the germline V gene. The CDR3 is made up of 16 amino acids.